Listed below are T cell receptor beta chains from one sample, sequenced in a study of monozygotic twins with cystic fibrosis. Measured with immunoSEQ multiplex PCR; TCRdb has only the in-frame clones, and not every one. The sample records about 36,000 clones, 84% being singletons. Sequencing was done on a sample of blood. The receptors here all came from a girl aged 2-15 years with cystic fibrosis. Both conserved end residues are part of each CDR3. The D gene is left open where the match is weak. A clone size is listed for some rows: how often the clone was seen (once, few, many), or a class if it is expanded.

NA	TRBV7-2	13	TRBJ2-1	NA	CASSLSQYNEQFF	TGTGCCAGCAGCCTATCACAGTACAATGAGCAGTTCTTC
TRBD1	TRBV9	16	TRBJ2-7	NA	CASSPALGQGDYEQYF	TGTGCCAGCAGCCCCGCCCTGGGACAGGGAGATTACGAGCAGTACTTC
TRBD1	TRBV27	16	TRBJ2-7	NA	CASSRRGTGGAYEQYF	TGTGCCAGCAGTCGTAGAGGGACAGGGGGGGCCTACGAGCAGTACTTC
NA	TRBV6-1	14	TRBJ2-7	NA	CASSETSYTYEQYF	TGTGCCAGCAGTGAAACCAGCTACACCTACGAGCAGTACTTC
TRBD1	TRBV25-1	17	TRBJ1-1	NA	CASSPLIPGTGVSEAFF	TGTGCCAGCAGTCCTCTCATCCCCGGGACAGGGGTATCTGAAGCTTTCTTT
NA	TRBV6-5	14	TRBJ2-7	NA	CASSYEGSSYEQYF	TGTGCCAGCAGTTACGAGGGGAGCTCCTACGAGCAGTACTTC
NA	TRBV7-2	14	TRBJ1-1	NA	CASSFATENTEAFF	TGTGCCAGCAGTTTCGCCACAGAGAACACTGAAGCTTTCTTT
TRBD2	TRBV5-4	17	TRBJ2-3	NA	CASSSPLSSGSTDTQYF	TGTGCCAGCAGCTCGCCTCTCTCTAGCGGTTCCACAGATACGCAGTATTTT
NA	TRBV18	13	TRBJ1-6	NA	CASSPGVNSPLHF	TGTGCCAGCTCACCAGGGGTTAATTCACCCCTCCACTTT
NA	TRBV10-3	14	TRBJ1-4	few	CAISAGGTNEKLFF	TGTGCCATCAGTGCTGGGGGGACTAATGAAAAACTGTTTTTT
NA	TRBV21-1	15	TRBJ1-2	NA	CASSKGTGGNYGYTF	TGTGCCAGCAGCAAAGGGACAGGGGGCAACTATGGCTACACCTTC
TRBD2	TRBV30	16	TRBJ2-3	once	CAWSNLAGVYTDTQYF	TGTGCCTGGAGTAACCTAGCGGGGGTATACACAGATACGCAGTATTTT
NA	TRBV20-1	10	TRBJ1-1	NA	CSAFGTGTFF	NA
TRBD1	TRBV7-2	15	TRBJ1-2	NA	CASSLRDRTNYGYTF	TGTGCCAGCAGCTTACGGGACAGGACTAACTATGGCTACACCTTC
NA	TRBV5-1	16	TRBJ2-7	NA	CASSLPRDSFLWEQYF	TGCGCCAGCAGCTTACCCCGGGACTCCTTCCTCTGGGAGCAGTACTTC
TRBD1	TRBV7-2	15	TRBJ2-7	NA	CASSLKLGQTYEQYF	TGTGCCAGCAGCTTAAAGTTGGGACAGACCTACGAGCAGTACTTC
TRBD1	TRBV23-1	16	TRBJ1-2	NA	CASSQSPGQGVYGYTF	TGCGCCAGCAGTCAATCCCCGGGACAGGGGGTATATGGCTACACCTTC
NA	TRBV25-1	12	TRBJ1-2	NA	CASRGVDYGYTF	TGTGCCAGCAGGGGAGTCGACTATGGCTACACCTTC
NA	TRBV19	16	TRBJ1-6	NA	CASSISLREPRSPLHF	TGTGCCAGTAGCATCTCACTCCGGGAGCCTCGTTCACCCCTCCACTTT
TRBD1	TRBV6-5	13	TRBJ1-2	few	CASSYRTGRGYTF	TGTGCCAGCAGTTACCGGACAGGACGGGGCTACACCTTC
NA	TRBV2	12	TRBJ1-1	NA	CASRRWNTEAFF	TGTGCCAGCAGACGGTGGAACACTGAAGCTTTCTTT
NA	TRBV2	14	TRBJ1-4	NA	CASREDGMSEKLFF	TGTGCCAGCAGAGAGGACGGGATGAGTGAAAAACTGTTTTTT
NA	TRBV5-6	14	TRBJ2-5	NA	CASSPTNRVETQYF	TGTGCCAGCAGTCCCACGAACAGGGTGGAGACCCAGTACTTC
TRBD1	TRBV5-1	15	TRBJ2-7	NA	CASSYGTGGAYEQYF	TGCGCCAGCAGTTACGGGACAGGGGGAGCCTACGAGCAGTACTTC
NA	TRBV6-5	16	TRBJ1-5	NA	CASSYLGVASNQPQHF	TGTGCCAGCAGTTACTTGGGGGTGGCAAGCAATCAGCCCCAGCATTTT
NA	TRBV27	13	TRBJ2-5	once	CASRFSGEETQYF	TGTGCCAGCAGATTTTCAGGGGAGGAGACCCAGTACTTC
NA	TRBV2	15	TRBJ2-2	NA	CASRGRERSTGELFF	TGTGCCAGCAGGGGGCGTGAGCGAAGCACCGGGGAGCTGTTTTTT
NA	TRBV19	13	TRBJ1-5	NA	CASSEQGNQPQHF	TGTGCCAGTAGTGAACAGGGAAACCAGCCCCAGCATTTT
TRBD1	TRBV18	17	TRBJ1-2	NA	CASSNGITDRGIYGYTF	TGTGCCAGCAGTAATGGGATAACGGACAGGGGTATCTATGGCTACACCTTC
NA	TRBV9	14	TRBJ2-6	NA	CASSANSGANVLTF	TGTGCCAGCAGCGCTAATTCTGGGGCCAACGTCCTGACTTTC
NA	TRBV4-3	14	TRBJ1-5	NA	CASSQTAMSQPQHF	TGCGCCAGCAGCCAAACGGCCATGTCTCAGCCCCAGCATTTT
NA	TRBV6-5	13	TRBJ2-2	NA	CASRDFLTGELFF	TGTGCCAGTAGGGACTTCTTGACCGGGGAGCTGTTTTTT
NA	TRBV18	11	TRBJ2-3	NA	CASSITDTQYF	TGTGCCAGCTCAATCACAGATACGCAGTATTTT
NA	TRBV9	15	TRBJ2-3	NA	CASSVRGWVSDTQYF	TGTGCCAGCAGCGTCAGGGGTTGGGTGTCAGATACGCAGTATTTT
NA	TRBV20-1	11	TRBJ2-5	NA	CSLRSRETQYF	TGCAGTCTAAGGAGCAGGGAGACCCAGTACTTC
TRBD1	TRBV2	14	TRBJ2-3	NA	CATITHLGQGTQYF	TGTGCCACCATTACTCACTTAGGACAGGGAACGCAGTATTTT
TRBD2	TRBV30	12	TRBJ2-1	NA	CAWAGTSGPQFF	TGTGCCTGGGCCGGGACTAGCGGTCCGCAGTTCTTC
NA	TRBV30	13	TRBJ1-1	once	CACVDSREGEAFF	TGTGCCTGTGTCGACAGCCGGGAGGGTGAAGCTTTCTTT
NA	TRBV19	17	TRBJ1-5	NA	CASSIDLTRAGYQPQHF	TGTGCCAGTAGTATAGATCTGACCCGGGCGGGATATCAGCCCCAGCATTTT
TRBD1	TRBV5-6	15	TRBJ1-1	NA	CASSSRTGRNTEAFF	TGTGCCAGCAGCTCCCGGACAGGGCGGAACACTGAAGCTTTCTTT
NA	TRBV6-6	14	TRBJ1-1	NA	CASGSKGTGTEAFF	TGTGCCAGCGGCTCTAAGGGGACGGGGACTGAAGCTTTCTTT
NA	TRBV14	15	TRBJ1-6	NA	CASSQVGGLALPLHF	TGTGCCAGCAGCCAAGTTGGGGGGCTGGCCCTACCCCTCCACTTT
NA	TRBV4-2	17	TRBJ2-3	once	CASSPSLALKSTDTQYF	TGTGCCAGCAGCCCCTCGTTAGCCTTAAAAAGCACAGATACGCAGTATTTT
NA	TRBV19	15	TRBJ1-2	NA	CASSSPWELIYGYTF	TGTGCCAGTAGTTCGCCTTGGGAGCTGATCTATGGCTACACCTTC
NA	TRBV5-6	17	TRBJ2-2	NA	CASSRYGRDPNTGELFF	TGTGCCAGCAGCAGATATGGTAGGGACCCGAACACCGGGGAGCTGTTTTTT
NA	TRBV5-1	13	TRBJ2-4	NA	CASSPDRLNIQYF	TGCGCCAGCAGTCCTGATAGACTAAACATTCAGTACTTC
TRBD1	TRBV5-1	15	TRBJ1-4	NA	CASSNRDSLNEKLFF	TGCGCCAGCAGCAACCGGGACAGCCTTAATGAAAAACTGTTTTTT
TRBD2	TRBV18	15	TRBJ2-7	NA	CASSMRGGSSYEQYF	TGTGCCAGCTCTATGCGGGGGGGCTCGTCCTACGAGCAGTACTTC
TRBD1	TRBV29-1	13	TRBJ1-2	NA	CSVGGHQGAGYTF	TGCAGCGTTGGGGGGCACCAGGGGGCTGGCTACACCTTC
TRBD1	TRBV6-5	16	TRBJ2-7	NA	CASSYATGGINYEQYF	TGTGCCAGCAGTTACGCGACAGGGGGCATCAACTACGAGCAGTACTTC
NA	TRBV4-2	14	TRBJ1-5	NA	CASSPGWGNQPQHF	TGTGCCAGCAGCCCCGGCTGGGGCAATCAGCCCCAGCATTTT
NA	TRBV25-1	15	TRBJ1-6	NA	CASSDHGKGVHPLHF	TGTGCCAGCAGTGACCACGGGAAAGGAGTTCACCCCCTCCACTTT
TRBD1	TRBV7-8	15	TRBJ1-4	NA	CASSFRDRVNEKLFF	TGTGCCAGCAGCTTTCGGGACAGGGTAAATGAAAAACTGTTTTTT
NA	TRBV5-4	13	TRBJ2-3	NA	CASSPAGADTQYF	TGTGCCAGCAGCCCCGCAGGGGCAGATACGCAGTATTTT
TRBD2	TRBV2	15	TRBJ2-5	NA	CASSGLAGLQETQYF	TGTGCCAGCAGTGGACTAGCGGGGCTCCAAGAGACCCAGTACTTC